The clone carrying this TCR beta chain was seen only a few times. CDR1 is SGHNT and CDR2 is YYREEE in the germline V gene (reference sequence). Trimming at V came to 3 bases and at J to 6 bases, leaving 11 bases not matched to a gene. The CDR3 runs 16 residues. These data come from a study of T-cell reconstitution after alpha-beta-depleted transplantation in children. Unique molecular identifiers tagged the TCRbeta library. TCRdb analysed the PCR reads with MiXCR anew, one entry per CDR3 protein. The data contain just over 350,000 distinct CDR3 sequences, less than 15% of them singletons. This TCR derives from a human donor who donated a stem cell graft to a child with Fanconi anemia. Here the sequenced sample was PBMCs, taken from the stem cell graft. This chain joins TRBV5-4 and TRBJ2-2, with 7 bases aligning to TRBD2. The CDR3 protein is CASSSWGGGSSGELFF. The CDR3 bases are TGTGCCAGCAGCTCGTGGGGGGGTGGTTCTTCCGGGGAGCTGTTTTTT.